Presented here are 20 T cell receptor beta chains from one specimen sequenced in a study of shared clonotypes between healthy human individuals. CD45RO-negative, CCR7-selected cells formed the naive CD8 fraction, which excluded terminally differentiated effector memory CD45RA+ cells. Some clones are missing from TCRdb's copy, which holds only in-frame ones; the method was immunoSEQ multiplex PCR. In the table there are hundreds of thousands of clones, about 91% of which are singletons. Sequencing input: naive CD8+ T cells sorted from blood. These TCRs come from a man younger than 45 in good health.

The CDR3 DNA reads as TGTGCCAGCAGCTTAGATAAGTCCTACGAGCAGTACTTC. Translating gives CASSLDKSYEQYF. The chain uses TRBV11-2 and TRBJ2-7, with D uncertain. CDR3 length: 13 amino acids. V dropped 0 bases and J dropped 1 base, with 4 bases sitting between them. CDR1 and CDR2 from the germline V gene are SGHAT and FQNNGV.

The V gene is TRBV7-2, the J gene TRBJ2-2, with a tentative D call TRBD1 (6 bases). CDR3 size: 16 residues. V lost 0 bases to trimming and J lost 0 bases, with 8 bases between them. Germline V gene sequence: CDR1 SGHTA, CDR2 FQGNSA. This chain's CDR3 is CASSLAGTTNTGELFF. Here the CDR3 DNA reads TGTGCCAGCAGCTTAGCTGGGACAACGAACACCGGGGAGCTGTTTTTT.

The chain carries TRBV6-6 and TRBJ2-1, with 8 bases aligning to TRBD2. The length of the CDR3 is 16 residues. Germline CDR1 MNHNY, CDR2 SVGAGI (reference sequence). Trimming cost V 5 bases and J 3 bases; bases outside gene matches: 9. CDR3 sequence (DNA): TGTGCCAGCAGTCCCCGGACTAGCCCTTTCTACAATGAGCAGTTCTTC. This translates into CASSPRTSPFYNEQFF.

The CDR3 loop reads CSVADKRTGELFF. The CDR3 DNA sequence: TGCAGCGTTGCCGACAAACGCACCGGGGAGCTGTTTTTT. This chain links TRBV29-1 with TRBJ2-2; D remains unclear. The CDR3 has 13 amino acids. V was pared by 4 bases and J by 4 bases, with 10 bases between. Germline V lookup: CDR1 SQVTM, CDR2 ANQGSEA.

This chain joins TRBV10-2 and TRBJ2-2; D possibly corresponds to TRBD2 (6 bases). V lost 8 bases to trimming and J lost 0 bases, with 10 bases between them. CDR1 is WSHSY and CDR2 is SAAADI in the germline V gene. CDR3 size: 14 residues. This CDR3 reads CASAGSANTGELFF. The CDR3 bases are TGCGCCAGCGCGGGGAGCGCGAACACCGGGGAGCTGTTTTTT.

This chain connects TRBV5-1 to TRBJ2-7; 8 bases fit TRBD1. The CDR3 has 14 amino acids. Unmatched junction bases numbered 4, after V lost 3 bases and J lost 2 bases. Germline lookup yields CDR1 SGHRS and CDR2 YFSETQ. The CDR3 bases are TGCGCCAGCAGCTGGGGGACAGGCCCCTACGAGCAGTACTTC. It encodes CASSWGTGPYEQYF.

The rearrangement joins TRBV6-5 to TRBJ2-3, with D hard to call. V lost 4 bases, J lost 1 base, and 15 bases lay in between. The CDR3 has 16 amino acids. CDR1 and CDR2 from the germline V gene are MNHEY and SVGAGI. In DNA, the CDR3 is TGTGCCAGCAGTTTACAATGGGCGGACCGCACAGATACGCAGTATTTT. Translated, it gives CASSLQWADRTDTQYF.

The chain links TRBV28 to TRBJ1-5; a weak D match, TRBD1 (5 bases). Germline CDR1 reads MDHEN; CDR2 reads SYDVKM. V gave up 6 bases and J gave up 2 bases, with 20 bases separating them. This CDR3 comprises 17 residues. CDR3 coding DNA: TGTGCCAGCAGCTACCCTGAAGGGGAAGTTGGCAATCAGCCCCAGCATTTT. This codes for CASSYPEGEVGNQPQHF. The variable domain in full, with the rest retrieved from reference TRBV28 and TRBJ1-5, is DVKVTQSSRYLVKRTGEKVFLECVQDMDHENMFWYRQDPGLGLRLIYFSYDVKMKEKGDIPEGYSVSREKKERFSLILESASTNQTSMYLCASSYPEGEVGNQPQHFGDGTRLSIL.

The V and J genes are TRBV27 and TRBJ2-1; maybe TRBD2 (6 bases). The CDR3 covers 16 residues. V lost 7 bases and J lost 3, with 19 bases in between. Per germline, CDR1 MNHEY and CDR2 SMNVEV (reference sequence). The CDR3 region is CASTELGGGGYNEQFF. CDR3 coding DNA: TGTGCCAGCACCGAACTCGGGGGAGGCGGCTACAATGAGCAGTTCTTC.

The chain joins TRBV9 to TRBJ2-7; possibly TRBD1 or TRBD2 for D (5 bases each). Germline-derived CDR1 and CDR2 are SGDLS and YYNGEE. This CDR3 has 15 residues. Between the trimmed V and J ends, which lost 4 bases and 5 bases, there was a span of 19 bases. The CDR3 sequence: CASSKRDDSIDEQYF. CDR3 DNA: TGTGCCAGCAGCAAAAGGGACGATTCAATCGACGAGCAGTACTTC.

The chain carries TRBV9 and TRBJ2-4; 7 bases line up with TRBD1. Germline assignment: CDR1 SGDLS and CDR2 YYNGEE. Losses at the gene ends were 3 bases for V and 5 bases for J; bases not matched to a gene: 8. The CDR3 is 15 residues long. CDR3 protein: CASSDAPDRENIQYF. DNA for the CDR3: TGTGCCAGCAGCGACGCCCCCGACAGGGAAAACATTCAGTACTTC.

The chain is built from TRBV2 and TRBJ2-7; unclear D gene. Looked up from germline, CDR1 is SNHLY and CDR2 is FYNNEI. The CDR3 runs 13 residues. V shed 2 bases and J shed 3 bases, with 8 bases lying between them. The CDR3 nucleotides are TGTGCCAGCAGTGAAATATCTAACTACGAGCAGTACTTC. Protein product: CASSEISNYEQYF.

This clone was detected only a few times. This rearrangement joins TRBV27 to TRBJ2-2; 7 positions agree with TRBD1. J was trimmed by 7 bases and V by 8 bases; bases with no gene match: 10. In germline, CDR1 is MNHEY, CDR2 SMNVEV (reference sequence). The CDR3 runs 14 residues. The CDR3 DNA reads as TGTGCCAGCTGGGACAAGGGGGCCGTCGGGGAGCTGTTTTTT. Protein product: CASWDKGAVGELFF.

The chain has TRBV7-9 and TRBJ1-2, with 7 bases identical to TRBD1. CDR3 length: 16 amino acids. Germline CDR1 SEHNR, CDR2 FQNEAQ (reference sequence). After removal of 5 bases from V and 5 bases from J, the junction contained 14 bases not matched to a gene. CDR3 residues: CASSPGGEKRWYGYTF. Written as DNA, the CDR3 is TGTGCCAGCAGCCCAGGGGGGGAGAAAAGGTGGTATGGCTACACCTTC.

The rearrangement joins TRBV5-1 to TRBJ2-6; possibly TRBD1 or TRBD2 for D (6 bases each). Trimming shortened V by 7 bases and J by 0 bases, and 20 bases separated the two germline ends. Germline values: CDR1 SGHRS, CDR2 YFSETQ. The CDR3 is 18 residues long. CDR3 in DNA: TGCGCCAGCCACAACCCCGGGGGCCTTATCTCTGGGGCCAACGTCCTGACTTTC. It yields the protein CASHNPGGLISGANVLTF.

A remark on this clone: The same CDR3 is also encoded by other DNA sequences in this sample. The DNA for the CDR3 is TGTGCCAGCAGTTTATTAGGGAGTGAAGAGACCCAGTACTTC. It yields the protein CASSLLGSEETQYF. V is TRBV27 and J is TRBJ2-5, with D perhaps TRBD2 (5 bases). CDR1 and CDR2 from the germline V gene are MNHEY and SMNVEV (reference sequence). The CDR3 consists of 14 residues. Trimming cost V 1 base and J 3 bases, with 9 bases left between them.

The chain is built from TRBV7-9 and TRBJ2-2; 9 nucleotides align to TRBD2. The CDR3 has 15 amino acids. Germline V gene lookup returns CDR1 SEHNR and CDR2 FQNEAQ (reference sequence). Trimming removed 5 bases from V and 6 bases from J; junction bases left unmatched: 7. CDR3 region: CASSEAGGNPGELFF. DNA of the CDR3: TGTGCCAGCAGCGAAGCGGGGGGAAACCCCGGGGAGCTGTTTTTT.

Notes on this clone: This may arise from a read error, as a much more abundant clone is one base away. The gene calls are TRBV7-9 and TRBJ2-3; TRBD1 matches at 11 bases. V dropped 3 bases and J dropped 4; count of bases not matched to a gene: 0. This CDR3 region has 14 residues. Germline V CDR1 and CDR2: SEHNR, FQNEAQ (reference sequence). CDR3 protein: CASSLGQGADTQYF. CDR3 nucleotide sequence: TGTGCCAGCAGCTTGGGACAGGGGGCAGATACGCAGTATTTT.

The rearrangement links TRBV18 to TRBJ2-7, with D possibly TRBD1 on 6 matching bases. CDR3 size: 15 residues. Between the trimmed V and J ends, which lost 3 bases and 3 bases, there was a span of 15 bases. CDR1 and CDR2 from the germline V gene are KGHSH and LQKENI. For the CDR3, the DNA is TGTGCCAGCTCACCTGATGGGGGCCCCCACTACGAGCAGTACTTC. Its translation is CASSPDGGPHYEQYF.

The chain combines TRBV15 with TRBJ2-1, with D maybe TRBD1 (6 bases). V lost 1 base, J lost 0 bases, and 10 bases lay in between. Germline V gives CDR1 LNHNV, CDR2 YYDKDF (reference sequence). The CDR3 is 16 residues long. CDR3 protein: CATSRGKQGSYNEQFF. The CDR3 DNA sequence: TGTGCCACCAGCAGAGGAAAACAGGGCTCCTACAATGAGCAGTTCTTC.